One sample yielded the 22 T cell receptor beta chains listed below, sequenced in a study of cytotoxic CD8 clonotypes in ibrutinib-treated CLL. Libraries were prepared by immunoSEQ multiplex PCR; TCRdb keeps only in-frame clonotypes and omits some of them. Among around 150,000 clones listed, 70% to 90% were seen once. The sequencing here drew on PBMCs, taken after 36 months of ibrutinib treatment. All receptors derive from a human donor with chronic lymphocytic leukemia.

The gene calls are TRBV28 and TRBJ1-5; the D is unclear. The length of the CDR3 is 16 residues. Germline V gives CDR1 MDHEN, CDR2 SYDVKM. V lost 6 bases and J 5 bases, leaving 20 bases between the germline ends. The DNA of the CDR3 is TGTGCCAGCAGACTCTCGGGGATCTTTGTCTATCAGCCCCAGCATTTT. Its protein product is CASRLSGIFVYQPQHF.

This sequence joins TRBV18 and TRBJ2-5; TRBD1 agrees at 7 bases. The germline V gene has CDR1 KGHSH and CDR2 LQKENI. The CDR3 sequence is 14 residues long. The trim removed 5 bases at V and 4 bases at J, leaving 7 bases unmatched. The CDR3 DNA follows: TGTGCCAGCTCATCGACAGGGTTCCTAGAGACCCAGTACTTC. This encodes CASSSTGFLETQYF. Full variable domain (rest looked up from reference TRBV18 and TRBJ2-5): NAGVMQNPRHLVRRRGQEARLRCSPMKGHSHVYWYRQLPEEGLKFMVYLQKENIIDESGMPKERFSAEFPKEGPSILRIQQVVRGDSAAYFCASSSTGFLETQYFGPGTRLLVL.

This chain joins TRBV6-1 and TRBJ2-7; TRBD1 matches 7 bases. This CDR3 region has 14 residues. Germline loops: CDR1 MNHNS, CDR2 SASEGT. V lost 2 bases, J lost 6 bases, and 7 bases stayed unmatched. CDR3 protein: CASSERAGGREQYF. Written as DNA, the CDR3 is TGTGCCAGCAGTGAACGGGCAGGGGGTCGCGAGCAGTACTTC.

The chain is built from TRBV30 and TRBJ2-7; D gene unclear. The CDR3 contains 11 residues. V was cut by 8 bases and J by 3 bases, with 11 bases left in between. Germline V lookup: CDR1 GTSNPN, CDR2 SVGIG (reference sequence). The CDR3 sequence: CAHGTGYEQYF. The DNA for the CDR3 is TGTGCCCATGGAACGGGCTACGAGCAGTACTTC.

This clone has ten or more counts. V gene TRBV5-8 combines with J gene TRBJ1-5; 12 nucleotides align to TRBD1. CDR3 length: 16 amino acids. The ends lost 6 bases at V and 11 bases at J; junction bases unmatched: 15. Germline lookup yields CDR1 SGHTS and CDR2 YDEGEE. For the CDR3, the DNA is TGTGCCAGCACACGGGGACAGGGGGCTGTTCGGACCACCCAGCATTTT. Its translation is CASTRGQGAVRTTQHF.

V and J are TRBV5-6 and TRBJ2-7, with 8 bases aligning to TRBD2. V was pared by 4 bases and J by 4 bases, with 7 bases of the junction left unmatched. There are 14 residues in the CDR3. Germline CDR1 and CDR2: SGHDT and YYEEEE. Here the CDR3 reads CASSTKTSAYEQYF. The CDR3 DNA reads as TGTGCCAGCAGCACCAAGACTAGCGCTTACGAGCAGTACTTC.

V gene TRBV6-1 combines with J gene TRBJ1-1; 7 nucleotides line up with TRBD1. Trimming took 5 bases from V and 2 from J; bases not matched to a gene: 5. This CDR3 has 14 residues. Germline V lookup: CDR1 MNHNS, CDR2 SASEGT. DNA of the CDR3: TGTGCCAGCAGTTATAGGGGGCCTAACACTGAAGCTTTCTTT. As protein: CASSYRGPNTEAFF.

This clone has a handful of counts. The chain carries TRBV5-1 and TRBJ2-1, with TRBD1 identical over 9 bases. The CDR3 is 16 amino acids. After removal of 0 bases from V and 3 bases from J, the junction contained 4 bases not matched to a gene. Germline CDR1 reads SGHRS; CDR2 reads YFSETQ. The CDR3 is CASSLEGTGLYNEQFF. The CDR3 DNA is TGCGCCAGCAGCTTGGAAGGGACAGGGCTCTACAATGAGCAGTTCTTC.

The V call is TRBV5-4, the J call TRBJ1-2, with D possibly being TRBD1 (6 bases). V was shortened by 2 bases and J by 4 bases, with 12 bases between the two germline ends. The CDR3 is 14 amino acids. The V gene's germline CDR1 is SGHNT and CDR2 YYREEE (reference sequence). CDR3 DNA: TGTGCCAGCAGCTTTTGGGGGGCGAGCTATGGCTACACCTTC. Its translation: CASSFWGASYGYTF.

The CDR3 loop reads CASSLSSLNMNTEAFF. CDR3 bases: TGCGCCAGCAGCCTCAGTTCGCTTAACATGAACACTGAAGCTTTCTTT. The gene calls are TRBV5-1 and TRBJ1-1, with D unresolved. V lost 4 bases and J lost 0, with 16 bases in between. The germline V gene has CDR1 SGHRS and CDR2 YFSETQ. The CDR3 is made up of 16 amino acids.

This chain uses TRBV5-6 with TRBJ2-5; TRBD1 agrees at 8 bases. CDR1 is SGHDT and CDR2 is YYEEEE in the germline V gene. The CDR3 spans 16 residues. J lost 1 base, V lost 1 base, and 6 bases had no gene match. The CDR3 DNA reads TGTGCCAGCAGCTTGTTCGACAGGGGTAGCCAAGAGACCCAGTACTTC. This gives the protein CASSLFDRGSQETQYF.

V gene TRBV7-3 combines with J gene TRBJ1-1, with no clear D. The CDR3 consists of 15 residues. The V end was cut by 1 base, the J end by 11 bases, with 20 bases between. CDR1 SGHTA and CDR2 FQGTGA come from the germline V gene. CDR3 protein: CASSLSPLGGRGAFF. CDR3 DNA: TGTGCCAGCAGCTTAAGCCCCCTGGGCGGCCGTGGGGCTTTCTTT.

The CDR3: CASRASGSYEQYF. The DNA for the CDR3 is TGTGCCAGCAGAGCTAGCGGTTCCTACGAGCAGTACTTC. J is TRBJ2-7 and V is TRBV14; 7 bases line up with TRBD2. V gave up 6 bases and J gave up 1 base; unmatched junction bases: 3. Per the germline V gene, CDR1 is SGHDN and CDR2 is FVKESK. The CDR3 has 13 amino acids.

This clone occurred once. The J gene is TRBJ1-2, the V gene TRBV7-6, with 7 bases that match TRBD1. Germline V gene data show CDR1 as SGHVS and CDR2 as FNYEAQ. The ends lost 8 bases at V and 6 bases at J; junction bases unmatched: 9. This CDR3 is 13 amino acids long. The chain's CDR3 is CASGGDREDGYTF. In nucleotides, the CDR3 is TGTGCCAGCGGGGGTGACAGGGAGGATGGCTACACCTTC.

The gene calls are TRBV27 and TRBJ2-1, with TRBD1 identical over 12 bases. V was clipped by 5 bases and J by 6 bases; unmatched bases: 5. CDR3 length equals 15 residues. Germline values: CDR1 MNHEY, CDR2 SMNVEV (reference sequence). CDR3 sequence: CASSNRDRGLNEQFF. CDR3 DNA: TGTGCCAGCAGTAACCGGGACAGGGGGCTCAATGAGCAGTTCTTC.

V gene TRBV27 combines with J gene TRBJ1-1, with D maybe TRBD1 (5 bases). The CDR3 covers 14 residues. Trimming shortened V by 4 bases and J by 11 bases, and 20 bases separated the two germline ends. Per germline, CDR1 MNHEY and CDR2 SMNVEV (reference sequence). CDR3 residues: CASSSGLRAFAAFF. The CDR3 region has the DNA TGTGCCAGCAGTTCAGGACTCAGGGCTTTTGCTGCTTTCTTT.

V is TRBV18 and J is TRBJ2-2, with no clear D. This CDR3 has 14 residues. V lost 2 bases and J 0 bases, leaving 4 bases between the germline ends. Germline CDR1 and CDR2: KGHSH and LQKENI. DNA of the CDR3: TGTGCCAGCTCACCATCCTCGAACACCGGGGAGCTGTTTTTT. This gives the protein CASSPSSNTGELFF.

This clone was picked up a small number of times. V is TRBV4-1 and J is TRBJ2-1, with unresolved D. This CDR3 is 12 amino acids long. In germline, CDR1 is MGHRA, CDR2 YSYEKL. The V and J ends lost 3 bases and 4 bases respectively, with 4 bases between them. This chain's CDR3 is CASSQGYNEQFF. CDR3 bases: TGCGCCAGCAGCCAGGGATACAATGAGCAGTTCTTC.

This CDR3 is CASSTLAGGPRAEQYF. The CDR3 nucleotides are TGTGCCAGCAGTACCCTAGCGGGAGGGCCTAGGGCCGAGCAGTACTTC. This chain connects TRBV27 to TRBJ2-7; TRBD2 matches at 12 bases. From germline, CDR1 is MNHEY and CDR2 SMNVEV (reference sequence). This CDR3 region has 16 residues. The ends lost 5 bases at V and 6 bases at J; junction bases unmatched: 11.

The V and J genes are TRBV5-6 and TRBJ1-5; D ambiguous. V dropped 1 base and J dropped 3 bases, with 14 bases sitting between them. CDR3 length: 16 amino acids. Germline CDR1 reads SGHDT; CDR2 reads YYEEEE. The CDR3 sequence is CASSLFLWQHNQPQHF. Here the CDR3 DNA reads TGTGCCAGCAGCTTGTTTTTGTGGCAGCACAATCAGCCCCAGCATTTT.

The genes are TRBV4-1 and TRBJ1-2; 7 bases agree with TRBD1. The CDR3 loop spans 13 amino acids. CDR1 is MGHRA, CDR2 YSYEKL, per germline. J gave up 3 bases and V 6 bases, and 4 bases lay outside the gene matches. CDR3 in DNA: TGCGCCAGCAGAACCGGGACAGACTATGGCTACACCTTC. Residues: CASRTGTDYGYTF.

V usage is TRBV2 and J usage is TRBJ2-2; 7 bases fit TRBD1. Germline values: CDR1 SNHLY, CDR2 FYNNEI. The CDR3 consists of 14 residues. The V and J ends lost 6 bases and 4 bases, in that order; junction bases with no gene match: 5. The CDR3 loop is CASSSTGVTGELFF. In nucleotides, the CDR3 is TGTGCCAGCAGCTCCACAGGGGTCACCGGGGAGCTGTTTTTT.